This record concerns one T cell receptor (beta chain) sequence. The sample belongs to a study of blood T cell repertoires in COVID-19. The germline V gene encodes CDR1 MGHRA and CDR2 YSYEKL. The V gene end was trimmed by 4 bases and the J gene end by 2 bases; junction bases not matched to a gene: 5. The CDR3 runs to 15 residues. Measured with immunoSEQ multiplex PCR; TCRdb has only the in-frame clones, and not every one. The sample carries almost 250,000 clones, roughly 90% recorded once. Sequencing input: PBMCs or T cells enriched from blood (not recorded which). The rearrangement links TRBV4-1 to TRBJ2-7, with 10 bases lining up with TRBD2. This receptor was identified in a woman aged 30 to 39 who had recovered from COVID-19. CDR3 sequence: CASSLAGGRAYEQYF. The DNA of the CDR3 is TGCGCCAGCAGCCTAGCGGGAGGACGGGCCTACGAGCAGTACTTC.